This T cell receptor (beta chain) emerged from a study of T cells in Graves' hyperthyroidism and ophthalmopathy. Trimming cost V 1 base and J 6 bases, with 9 bases left between them. The germline CDR1 and CDR2 sequences are LGHNA and YNFKEQ. CDR3 size: 13 residues. RNA transcripts yielded amplified TCR beta CDR3 regions. A set of HTBI primers served as the primers for a first-round RT-PCR of the TCR CDR3. Via MiXCR, TCRdb re-called the multiplex PCR reads, giving one row per CDR3 protein. The sample records 500,000 to 600,000 distinct CDR3 sequences, less than 20% being singletons. J is TRBJ1-1 and V is TRBV4-2; D call uncertain. The receptor comes from a man aged 40-49 years with Graves' ophthalmopathy. Sequenced input: blood. This chain's CDR3 is CASSQVTGPEAFF. CDR3 bases: TGTGCCAGCAGCCAAGTAACTGGCCCTGAAGCTTTCTTT.